Shown below are 30 T cell receptor beta chains from a single sample sequenced in a study of T cell responses to AZD1222 COVID-19 vaccine. Sequencing used immunoSEQ multiplex PCR; TCRdb keeps in-frame clones, though not all of them. Of 150,000 or so clones in the sample, 89% were seen once. Here the sequenced sample was peripheral blood, taken on day 0 of AZD1222 vaccination. These receptors all come from an adult in good health.

The chain joins TRBV28 to TRBJ1-5, with D hard to call. This CDR3 region has 13 residues. V dropped 2 bases and J dropped 5 bases, with 7 bases sitting between them. Germline assignment: CDR1 MDHEN and CDR2 SYDVKM. The CDR3 is CASSLTSHQPQHF. The CDR3 bases are TGTGCCAGCAGTTTAACCAGTCATCAGCCCCAGCATTTT.

The rearrangement uses TRBV19 and TRBJ1-2; the D gene is possibly TRBD1 (6 bases). The CDR3 totals 15 residues. From germline, CDR1 is LNHDA and CDR2 SQIVND (reference sequence). Trimming left V 5 bases short and J 0 bases short, with 13 bases between. CDR3 nucleotide sequence: TGTGCCAGTAGTCCCCAGGACAGAGCTAACTATGGCTACACCTTC. Its translation: CASSPQDRANYGYTF. Using reference TRBV19 and TRBJ1-2 for the parts outside the CDR3, the full variable domain is DGGITQSPKYLFRKEGQNVTLSCEQNLNHDAMYWYRQDPGQGLRLIYYSQIVNDFQKGDIAEGYSVSREKKESFPLTVTSAQKNPTAFYLCASSPQDRANYGYTFGSGTRLTVV.

The count of this clone is one. J is TRBJ2-7 and V is TRBV5-4; D gene unclear. Trimming cost V 0 bases and J 4 bases, with 5 bases left between them. This CDR3 has 12 residues. CDR1 SGHNT and CDR2 YYREEE come from the germline V gene (reference sequence). The CDR3 protein is CASSLAQYEQYF. CDR3 DNA sequence: TGTGCCAGCAGCTTGGCTCAATACGAGCAGTACTTC.

The chain joins TRBV20-1 to TRBJ1-3; no reliable D call. The CDR3 covers 11 residues. CDR1 DFQATT and CDR2 SNEGSKA come from the germline V gene (reference sequence). Trimming stripped 5 bases from V and 4 bases from J, with 6 bases between. The CDR3 sequence: CSAYSGNTIYF. DNA of the CDR3: TGCAGTGCTTACTCGGGAAACACCATATATTTT.

This sequence joins TRBV7-9 and TRBJ1-5; a possible D gene is TRBD1 (6 bases). This CDR3 has 17 residues. The germline V gene encodes CDR1 SEHNR and CDR2 FQNEAQ (reference sequence). V gave up 5 bases and J gave up 0 bases, with 17 bases separating them. The CDR3 sequence: CASSRDGGGHSNQPQHF. CDR3 DNA: TGTGCCAGCAGCCGCGATGGGGGGGGCCATAGCAATCAGCCCCAGCATTTT.

This clone was recorded once. The chain links TRBV28 to TRBJ2-3; 9 positions match TRBD2. The germline V gene has CDR1 MDHEN and CDR2 SYDVKM. The CDR3 totals 13 residues. The V and J ends lost 11 bases and 2 bases, in that order; junction bases with no gene match: 5. As DNA, the CDR3 is TGTGCCGCCGGGACTAGCCTCACAGATACGCAGTATTTT. Translated: CAAGTSLTDTQYF. Filled out from reference TRBV28 and TRBJ2-3, the complete variable domain reads DVKVTQSSRYLVKRTGEKVFLECVQDMDHENMFWYRQDPGLGLRLIYFSYDVKMKEKGDIPEGYSVSREKKERFSLILESASTNQTSMYLCAAGTSLTDTQYFGPGTRLTVL.

This chain uses TRBV12-5 with TRBJ2-2, with D hard to call. The CDR3 length is 15 residues. Trimming cost V 2 bases and J 4 bases, with 11 bases left between them. Per the germline V gene, CDR1 is LGHNT and CDR2 is FRNRAP. The CDR3 reads CASGLSAEGTGELFF. Written as DNA, the CDR3 is TGTGCTAGTGGTTTGTCGGCAGAAGGCACCGGGGAGCTGTTTTTT.

This clone was observed a single time. The chain links TRBV3-1 (or the pseudogene TRBV3-2) to TRBJ1-1; D not certain. CDR1 and CDR2 (germline): LGHDT, YNNKEL (reference sequence). The CDR3 has 13 amino acids. Trimming removed 1 base from V and 3 bases from J, with 6 bases in between. In DNA, the CDR3 is TGTGCCAGCAGCCAAGGGGAGGACACTGAAGCTTTCTTT. Encoded protein: CASSQGEDTEAFF.

This clone showed up just once. The chain uses TRBV2 and TRBJ1-2; D gene uncertain. Germline CDR1 reads SNHLY; CDR2 reads FYNNEI. The CDR3 covers 12 residues. V was clipped by 4 bases and J by 8 bases, with 11 bases between them. The CDR3 nucleotides are TGTGCCAGCAGTGGCGCAGGTGGCGGCTACACCTTC. Protein: CASSGAGGGYTF.

V gene TRBV9 combines with J gene TRBJ1-1; D might be TRBD1 (5 bases). From germline, CDR1 is SGDLS and CDR2 YYNGEE. The ends were cut back, 3 bases at V and 1 base at J, with 13 bases in the middle. This CDR3 spans 15 amino acids. The CDR3: CASSDPGTENTEAFF. In DNA, the CDR3 is TGTGCCAGCAGCGACCCCGGGACTGAGAACACTGAAGCTTTCTTT.

The V call is TRBV7-9, the J call TRBJ2-7, with D possibly called TRBD1 or TRBD2 (6 bases each). The CDR3 has 18 residues. V lost 5 bases and J 2 bases, leaving 25 bases between the germline ends. Looked up from germline, CDR1 is SEHNR and CDR2 is FQNEAQ (reference sequence). CDR3 coding DNA: TGTGCCAGCAGCCCACCAAACCCACGACAGGAGGGAACCTACGAGCAGTACTTC. Translated, it gives CASSPPNPRQEGTYEQYF.

The genes are TRBV12-5 and TRBJ2-3; 12 positions agree with TRBD2. The CDR3 runs to 16 residues. The V gene end was trimmed by 5 bases and the J gene end by 4 bases; junction bases not matched to a gene: 7. Looked up from germline, CDR1 is LGHNT and CDR2 is FRNRAP. CDR3 loop: CASGLRTSGDADTQYF. CDR3 nucleotides: TGTGCTAGTGGTCTCCGGACTAGCGGGGATGCAGATACGCAGTATTTT.

The chain recombines TRBV12-3 or TRBV12-4 with TRBJ2-1; weak D call: TRBD2 (5 bases). Trimming took off 6 bases at V and 13 bases at J, with 19 bases between the two ends. The CDR3 extends over 13 amino acids. The CDR3 DNA sequence: TGTGCCAGCAGAATTTCGTACAAACCTAGCCAGTTCTTC. This sequence encodes CASRISYKPSQFF.

The chain recombines TRBV2 with TRBJ2-7; tentatively, D is TRBD2 (5 bases). Germline V gives CDR1 SNHLY, CDR2 FYNNEI. Between the trimmed V and J ends, which lost 5 bases and 3 bases, there was a span of 8 bases. The CDR3 has 12 residues. Here the CDR3 DNA reads TGTGCCAGCAGTAGGACTGTCTACGAGCAGTACTTC. Its protein product is CASSRTVYEQYF. The full variable domain, in which reference TRBV2 and TRBJ2-7 provide the parts outside the CDR3, is EPEVTQTPSHQVTQMGQEVILRCVPISNHLYFYWYRQILGQKVEFLVSFYNNEISEKSEIFDDQFSVERPDGSNFTLKIRSTKLEDSAMYFCASSRTVYEQYFGPGTRLTVT.

V usage is TRBV7-9 and J usage is TRBJ1-1; D gene uncertain. CDR1 SEHNR and CDR2 FQNEAQ come from the germline V gene (reference sequence). The CDR3 is 15 amino acids. Trimming removed 2 bases from V and 0 bases from J, with 10 bases in between. This chain's CDR3 is CASSLFPRMNTEAFF. The CDR3 nucleotides read TGTGCCAGCAGCTTATTCCCCAGAATGAACACTGAAGCTTTCTTT.

CDR3 DNA: TGCAGCGTTGCCACCTCCGGGACGCAAGAGACCCAGTACTTC. As protein: CSVATSGTQETQYF. The V and J genes are TRBV29-1 and TRBJ2-5; D is tentatively TRBD1 or TRBD2 (5 bases each). Trimming took 4 bases from V and 2 from J, leaving 14 bases between them. Germline V gene sequence: CDR1 SQVTM, CDR2 ANQGSEA. CDR3 length: 14 residues.

The genes are TRBV19 and TRBJ2-7; tentative D call: TRBD1 (6 bases). The CDR3 spans 13 residues. V shed 4 bases and J shed 5 bases, with 12 bases lying between them. CDR1 and CDR2 (germline): LNHDA, SQIVND (reference sequence). CDR3 DNA: TGTGCCAGTAGTACCCGACAGGCGAACGAGCAGTACTTC. It specifies CASSTRQANEQYF.

CDR3 in DNA: TGTGCCAGCAGCTCTCCTTCCGGGCAGGGAGAAGACTCTGGGGCCAACGTCCTGACTTTC. Amino acid sequence: CASSSPSGQGEDSGANVLTF. The genes are TRBV7-6 and TRBJ2-6; D tentatively fits TRBD1 or TRBD2 (5 bases each). The germline gives CDR1 SGHVS, CDR2 FNYEAQ. The CDR3 is 20 residues long. Between the trimmed V and J ends, which lost 4 bases and 0 bases, there was a span of 22 bases.

The chain combines TRBV7-2 with TRBJ1-1; no firm D call. CDR3 length equals 14 residues. Germline values: CDR1 SGHTA, CDR2 FQGNSA. V lost 2 bases and J 1 base, leaving 8 bases between the germline ends. The DNA for the CDR3 is TGTGCCAGCAGCTTATTCCAGCCGAACACTGAAGCTTTCTTT. Protein: CASSLFQPNTEAFF.

The rearrangement joins TRBV6-4 to TRBJ1-2; D not resolved. Germline V lookup: CDR1 MRHNA, CDR2 SNTAGT. There are 15 residues in the CDR3. Trimming cost V 0 bases and J 5 bases, with 13 bases left between them. CDR3 nucleotide sequence: TGTGCCAGCAGTGACTCGAATTCTGACTTATATGGCTACACCTTC. It specifies CASSDSNSDLYGYTF.

V and J are TRBV6-4 and TRBJ2-1; D may be TRBD2 (5 bases). Trimming took off 1 base at V and 10 bases at J, with 11 bases between the two ends. This CDR3 region has 13 residues. Germline values: CDR1 MRHNA, CDR2 SNTAGT. CDR3 coding DNA: TGTGCCAGCAGTGACTTGCCCCGCGGGGAGCAGTTCTTC. It translates to CASSDLPRGEQFF.

This clone has just a few counts. This chain links TRBV11-1 with TRBJ1-2; D unclear. CDR3 length equals 15 residues. V shed 1 base and J shed 1 base, with 10 bases lying between them. Germline CDR1 is SGHAT and CDR2 is FQDESV (reference sequence). The CDR3 DNA sequence: TGTGCCAGCAGCTTAGGCCGATCCCTTAACTATGGCTACACCTTC. Encoded protein: CASSLGRSLNYGYTF. The whole variable domain, filled in from reference TRBV11-1 and TRBJ1-2, reads EAEVAQSPRYKITEKSQAVAFWCDPISGHATLYWYRQILGQGPELLVQFQDESVVDDSQLPKDRFSAERLKGVDSTLKIQPAELGDSAMYLCASSLGRSLNYGYTFGSGTRLTVV.

This chain uses TRBV5-8 with TRBJ1-6, with D possibly matching TRBD1 (6 bases). This CDR3 has 15 amino acids. V was cut by 0 bases and J by 12 bases, with 16 bases left in between. CDR1 SGHTS and CDR2 YDEGEE come from the germline V gene. As DNA, the CDR3 is TGTGCCAGCAGCTTGGGGACAGCCGAACCTTTACCCCTCCACTTT. Its protein is CASSLGTAEPLPLHF.

The chain links TRBV27 to TRBJ2-1, with 9 bases lining up with TRBD1. The germline V gene has CDR1 MNHEY and CDR2 SMNVEV (reference sequence). V dropped 1 base and J dropped 10; count of bases not matched to a gene: 8. The CDR3 consists of 15 residues. For the CDR3, the DNA is TGTGCCAGCAGTTTATGGGGACAGGGATGGGAGGAGCAGTTCTTC. Residues: CASSLWGQGWEEQFF.

The chain couples TRBV5-8 to TRBJ1-1; D is ambiguous. Germline lookup yields CDR1 SGHTS and CDR2 YDEGEE. CDR3 size: 18 residues. V was cut by 6 bases and J by 6 bases, with 30 bases left in between. The CDR3 is CASTRISSGSLGNAEAFF. CDR3 nucleotide sequence: TGTGCCAGCACCCGTATAAGTTCGGGATCGCTAGGTAACGCTGAAGCTTTCTTT. The full variable domain, completed using reference TRBV5-8 and TRBJ1-1, is EAGVTQSPTHLIKTRGQQATLRCSPISGHTSVYWYQQALGLGLQFLLWYDEGEERNRGNFPPRFSGRQFPNYSSELNVNALELEDSALYLCASTRISSGSLGNAEAFFGQGTRLTVV.

V and J are TRBV9 and TRBJ2-1, with D perhaps assigned TRBD1 or TRBD2 (5 bases each). Looked up from germline, CDR1 is SGDLS and CDR2 is YYNGEE. V was pared by 4 bases and J by 6 bases, with 17 bases between. The CDR3 consists of 15 residues. The CDR3 DNA reads TGTGCCAGCAGCCCGTTGGGGGACGCACCCAATGAGCAGTTCTTC. Amino acids: CASSPLGDAPNEQFF.

This sequence joins TRBV27 and TRBJ2-3; no firm D call. From germline, CDR1 is MNHEY and CDR2 SMNVEV (reference sequence). This CDR3 is 12 amino acids long. Trimming took off 5 bases at V and 2 bases at J, with 5 bases between the two ends. The CDR3 sequence is CASSASTDTQYF. Written as DNA, the CDR3 is TGTGCCAGCAGTGCGTCCACAGATACGCAGTATTTT.

The genes are TRBV19 and TRBJ2-1, with 9 bases that match TRBD1. The CDR3 consists of 17 residues. The junction had 15 bases not matched to a gene; V was cut back by 6 bases and J by 6 bases. Germline lookup yields CDR1 LNHDA and CDR2 SQIVND (reference sequence). This chain's CDR3 is CASSYISGTGLFNEQFF. CDR3 sequence (DNA): TGTGCCAGTAGCTATATCTCGGGGACAGGGTTGTTCAATGAGCAGTTCTTC.

This chain connects TRBV18 to TRBJ1-5, with D unclear. Trimming left V 3 bases short and J 4 bases short, with 10 bases between. Per germline, CDR1 KGHSH and CDR2 LQKENI. This CDR3 is 14 amino acids long. The CDR3 sequence: CASSPLDGNQPQHF. In DNA, the CDR3 is TGTGCCAGCTCACCCCTCGACGGTAATCAGCCCCAGCATTTT.

CDR3 protein: CASSQEPGLAPDTEAFF. In DNA, the CDR3 is TGCGCCAGCAGCCAAGAGCCCGGACTGGCACCGGACACTGAAGCTTTCTTT. The chain uses TRBV4-1 and TRBJ1-1; no reliable D call. Germline loops: CDR1 MGHRA, CDR2 YSYEKL. The CDR3 is 17 residues long. V was cut by 0 bases and J by 3 bases, with 17 bases left in between.